A single sample is the source of the 28 T cell receptor beta chains below, sequenced in a study of shared clonotypes between healthy human individuals. Sequencing was performed with immunoSEQ multiplex PCR; in TCRdb, only in-frame clones are kept and a portion is missing. The top ten clones hold about 1.6% of a sample with over 2,000,000 clones, roughly 93% of them seen once. Naive CD8 isolation took CD45RO-negative cells positively selected for CCR7 and excluded terminally differentiated effector memory CD45RA+ cells. Sequenced sample: naive CD8+ T cells from PBMCs. Receptor source: a man aged 18-30 years in good health. Some clones in this sample may be carry-over from other donors' samples.

In DNA form, the CDR3 reads TGTGCCAGCACCAGGACTAGCGGGCGAACGCTATACAATGAGCAGTTCTTC. Translated, it gives CASTRTSGRTLYNEQFF. This rearrangement joins TRBV28 to TRBJ2-1; 11 bases are shared with TRBD2. With V trimmed by 7 bases and J by 4 bases, 12 bases remained unmatched. CDR1 and CDR2 from the germline V gene are MDHEN and SYDVKM. This CDR3 comprises 17 residues.

V is TRBV19 and J is TRBJ2-3, with 9 nucleotides matching TRBD1. The germline gives CDR1 LNHDA, CDR2 SQIVND (reference sequence). The CDR3 spans 15 residues. Trimming cost V 7 bases and J 5 bases; bases outside gene matches: 10. The CDR3 here is CASTPSGQGEDTQYF. CDR3 sequence (DNA): TGTGCCAGTACCCCCTCGGGACAGGGTGAAGATACGCAGTATTTT.

The V and J genes are TRBV5-4 and TRBJ1-1; D is ambiguous. The CDR3 has 12 amino acids. Trimming pared 3 bases from V and 4 bases from J, leaving 7 bases between. Germline CDR1 is SGHNT and CDR2 is YYREEE (reference sequence). The CDR3: CASSSPTTEAFF. DNA of the CDR3: TGTGCCAGCAGCTCCCCGACCACTGAAGCTTTCTTT.

J is TRBJ2-3 and V is TRBV7-9; 12 bases map to TRBD2. The CDR3 covers 18 residues. V dropped 5 bases and J dropped 3; count of bases not matched to a gene: 12. CDR1 is SEHNR and CDR2 is FQNEAQ in the germline V gene (reference sequence). The CDR3 bases are TGTGCCAGCAGCCCCCCCTCTCTAGCGGGAGGGCCGACAGATACGCAGTATTTT. It translates to CASSPPSLAGGPTDTQYF.

The gene calls are TRBV27 and TRBJ2-3, with D hard to call. Germline assignment: CDR1 MNHEY and CDR2 SMNVEV (reference sequence). Trimming shortened V by 3 bases and J by 0 bases, and 10 bases separated the two germline ends. This CDR3 has 15 residues. The CDR3 loop is CASSFIGESTDTQYF. The DNA for the CDR3 is TGTGCCAGCAGTTTTATAGGCGAGAGCACAGATACGCAGTATTTT.

With respect to this clone: Other nucleotide sequences in the sample specify the same CDR3. V usage is TRBV6-5 and J usage is TRBJ2-7; D may correspond to TRBD1 or TRBD2 (5 bases each). Trimming took 6 bases from V and 0 from J, leaving 15 bases between them. CDR1 MNHEY and CDR2 SVGAGI come from the germline V gene. The CDR3 covers 15 residues. The CDR3 is CASSYGTGSSYEQYF. The CDR3 region has the DNA TGTGCCAGCAGCTACGGGACGGGGAGCTCCTACGAGCAGTACTTC.

The V and J genes are TRBV27 and TRBJ2-3; possibly TRBD2 for D (6 bases). V shed 4 bases and J shed 8 bases, with 10 bases lying between them. Germline V gene lookup returns CDR1 MNHEY and CDR2 SMNVEV (reference sequence). The CDR3 covers 12 residues. The CDR3 DNA reads TGTGCCAGCAGTTCGGGACTGAGTACGCAGTATTTT. Its protein product is CASSSGLSTQYF.

J is TRBJ2-5 and V is TRBV12-5; 8 bases fit TRBD1. V shed 5 bases and J 2 bases; nucleotides not matched to a gene: 4. The CDR3 extends over 14 amino acids. Germline-derived CDR1 and CDR2 are LGHNT and FRNRAP. The DNA for the CDR3 is TGTGCTAGTGGTCAGGACAGGGTGCAAGAGACCCAGTACTTC. Translated, it gives CASGQDRVQETQYF.

V usage is TRBV6-5 and J usage is TRBJ2-2; D gene unclear. CDR1 and CDR2 from the germline V gene are MNHEY and SVGAGI. The V end was cut by 0 bases, the J end by 8 bases, with 16 bases between. The CDR3 contains 16 residues. CDR3 amino acids: CASSYSVGEVTGELFF. CDR3 DNA: TGTGCCAGCAGTTACTCGGTGGGCGAGGTAACTGGGGAGCTGTTTTTT.

V is TRBV7-9 and J is TRBJ2-7, with no clear D. The CDR3 has 13 residues. The V gene lost 5 bases and the J gene lost 2 bases, with 10 bases spanning the gap. Germline values: CDR1 SEHNR, CDR2 FQNEAQ (reference sequence). The CDR3 DNA is TGTGCCAGCAGCCTCCTGGCGACCTACGAGCAGTACTTC. Translation gives CASSLLATYEQYF.

The chain combines TRBV7-9 with TRBJ2-5; D is unclear. The CDR3 runs 12 residues. The germline V gene encodes CDR1 SEHNR and CDR2 FQNEAQ (reference sequence). Trimming pared 3 bases from V and 5 bases from J, leaving 7 bases between. CDR3 DNA: TGTGCCAGCAGCTTGGTTAAGGAGACCCAGTACTTC. Protein: CASSLVKETQYF.

The chain is built from TRBV9 and TRBJ2-2; no reliable D call. Trimming shortened V by 7 bases and J by 5 bases, and 3 bases separated the two germline ends. This CDR3 is built from 10 residues. Germline V CDR1 and CDR2: SGDLS, YYNGEE. For the CDR3, the DNA is TGTGCCAGCGGGACCGGGGAGCTGTTTTTT. Its protein is CASGTGELFF.

V is TRBV5-1 and J is TRBJ2-1; 9 bases are shared with TRBD2. Unmatched junction bases numbered 7, after V lost 0 bases and J lost 0 bases. The CDR3 is 18 residues long. The germline V gene has CDR1 SGHRS and CDR2 YFSETQ. CDR3 protein: CASSLEWTSAISYNEQFF. The CDR3 DNA follows: TGCGCCAGCAGCTTGGAGTGGACTAGCGCTATCTCCTACAATGAGCAGTTCTTC.

The genes are TRBV7-2 and TRBJ1-1; possibly TRBD1 for D (5 bases). The germline V gene has CDR1 SGHTA and CDR2 FQGNSA. Trimming shortened V by 1 base and J by 7 bases, and 13 bases separated the two germline ends. The CDR3 sequence is 14 residues long. CDR3 in amino acids: CASSLVVGGYEAFF. The CDR3 DNA reads as TGTGCCAGCAGCTTAGTAGTCGGGGGTTATGAAGCTTTCTTT.

J is TRBJ1-5 and V is TRBV12-5; no clear D gene. V lost 5 bases and J 2 bases, leaving 13 bases between the germline ends. This CDR3 is built from 15 residues. Germline V gene lookup returns CDR1 LGHNT and CDR2 FRNRAP. In DNA form, the CDR3 reads TGTGCTAGTGGTCCCCTGACCGCGGGCAATCAGCCCCAGCATTTT. Its translation: CASGPLTAGNQPQHF.

The chain couples TRBV6-5 to TRBJ1-1; tentative D call: TRBD1 (5 bases). Trimming removed 3 bases from V and 1 base from J, with 15 bases in between. The length of the CDR3 is 16 residues. CDR1 is MNHEY and CDR2 is SVGAGI in the germline V gene. The CDR3 protein is CASSYSGGVWNTEAFF. CDR3 in DNA: TGTGCCAGCAGTTATTCGGGGGGGGTTTGGAACACTGAAGCTTTCTTT.

The sample holds one count of this clone. The rearrangement joins TRBV10-3 to TRBJ2-1; D not certain. The CDR3 contains 14 residues. Germline lookup yields CDR1 ENHRY and CDR2 SYGVKD. With 6 bases removed from V and 8 bases from J, the gap between germline ends came to 17 bases. CDR3 sequence reads: CAIREFELGDEQFF. Here the CDR3 DNA reads TGTGCCATCAGGGAATTCGAGCTAGGCGATGAGCAGTTCTTC.

The V and J genes are TRBV19 and TRBJ2-3, with 7 bases identical to TRBD2. CDR1 is LNHDA and CDR2 is SQIVND in the germline V gene (reference sequence). This CDR3 contains 16 residues. V was pared by 7 bases and J by 4 bases, with 14 bases of the junction left unmatched. The CDR3 loop is CASTQRRTSSSDTQYF. CDR3 in DNA: TGTGCCAGTACCCAACGACGGACTAGTTCTTCAGATACGCAGTATTTT.

Turning to this clone: The sample holds other DNA sequences that translate to the same CDR3. The V call is TRBV5-4, the J call TRBJ2-7; D is unclear. V lost 0 bases, J lost 4 bases, and 5 bases lay in between. The CDR3 is 12 residues long. CDR1 is SGHNT and CDR2 is YYREEE in the germline V gene (reference sequence). CDR3 DNA sequence: TGTGCCAGCAGCTTGGGGGGTTACGAGCAGTACTTC. Translated: CASSLGGYEQYF.

The V gene is TRBV28, the J gene TRBJ2-7, with 8 nucleotides matching TRBD1. Germline V gene sequence: CDR1 MDHEN, CDR2 SYDVKM. CDR3 size: 14 residues. Trimming took 2 bases from V and 4 from J; bases not matched to a gene: 4. The DNA of the CDR3 is TGTGCCAGCAGTTTAGCACAGGGGGAGTACGAGCAGTACTTC. This encodes CASSLAQGEYEQYF.

The genes are TRBV6-5 and TRBJ1-6; TRBD1 matches at 11 bases. Germline assignment: CDR1 MNHEY and CDR2 SVGAGI. J was trimmed by 10 bases and V by 6 bases; bases with no gene match: 5. This CDR3 is 14 amino acids long. The CDR3 DNA reads TGTGCCAGCAGCCCCGGGACAGGGGGATCACCCCTCCACTTT. This codes for CASSPGTGGSPLHF.

This chain uses TRBV18 with TRBJ2-1; 11 nucleotides agree with TRBD2. There are 14 residues in the CDR3. Germline CDR1 KGHSH, CDR2 LQKENI. V shed 6 bases and J 5 bases; nucleotides not matched to a gene: 3. CDR3 coding DNA: TGTGCCAGCTCGCTAGCGGGAGGAGACAATGAGCAGTTCTTC. It yields the protein CASSLAGGDNEQFF.

The chain is built from TRBV5-1 and TRBJ1-1; D perhaps matches TRBD1 (5 bases). The CDR3 loop spans 11 amino acids. The V end lost 8 bases, the J end lost 4 bases, and 9 bases lay between the germline ends. Looked up from germline, CDR1 is SGHRS and CDR2 is YFSETQ. Written as DNA, the CDR3 is TGCGCCAGTAGTGACAGCACTGAAGCTTTCTTT. This sequence encodes CASSDSTEAFF.

V is TRBV29-1 and J is TRBJ2-5, with D unresolved. The CDR3 is 13 residues long. V lost 6 bases to trimming and J lost 7 bases, with 18 bases between them. Germline assignment: CDR1 SQVTM and CDR2 ANQGSEA. The CDR3 spells CSVVPLNSGTQYF. CDR3 DNA sequence: TGCAGCGTAGTACCACTAAACTCAGGGACCCAGTACTTC. Looking up the rest from reference TRBV29-1 and TRBJ2-5 gives the full variable domain: SAVISQKPSRDICQRGTSLTIQCQVDSQVTMMFWYRQQPGQSLTLIATANQGSEATYESGFVIDKFPISRPNLTFSTLTVSNMSPEDSSIYLCSVVPLNSGTQYFGPGTRLLVL.

The J gene is TRBJ2-5, the V gene TRBV7-9, with 8 bases that match TRBD1. Germline-derived CDR1 and CDR2 are SEHNR and FQNEAQ (reference sequence). CDR3 size: 15 residues. V was clipped by 4 bases and J by 5 bases; unmatched bases: 9. CDR3 sequence (DNA): TGTGCCAGCAGCTCCTGGGCAGGGGGCGATGAGACCCAGTACTTC. It is translated as CASSSWAGGDETQYF.

This chain uses TRBV19 with TRBJ1-5, with D uncertain. V lost 1 base to trimming and J lost 0 bases, with 4 bases between them. CDR3 length: 14 amino acids. Germline CDR1 reads LNHDA; CDR2 reads SQIVND (reference sequence). The CDR3 DNA is TGTGCCAGTAGTATAGGCCTTAGCAATCAGCCCCAGCATTTT. Its translation: CASSIGLSNQPQHF.

Details on this clone: Other DNA sequences of this sample code for an identical CDR3. The V and J genes are TRBV6-5 and TRBJ2-7; maybe TRBD1 (6 bases). Deletions cut 0 bases from V and 0 bases from J, with 12 bases between. The CDR3 runs 16 residues. In germline, CDR1 is MNHEY, CDR2 SVGAGI. CDR3 in amino acids: CASSYSFGTTSYEQYF. The CDR3 nucleotides read TGTGCCAGCAGTTACTCGTTTGGGACAACCTCCTACGAGCAGTACTTC.

This rearrangement joins TRBV9 to TRBJ2-1; TRBD2 matches 7 bases. The germline CDR1 and CDR2 sequences are SGDLS and YYNGEE. Germline trimming cut 0 bases from V and 6 bases from J; bases unmatched to any gene: 9. The CDR3 has 16 residues. In DNA form, the CDR3 reads TGTGCCAGCAGCGTAGCCGGGCTAGCGGAGACCAATGAGCAGTTCTTC. Amino acid sequence: CASSVAGLAETNEQFF.